This passage covers 9 T cell receptor beta chains from one sample sequenced in a study of blood T cell repertoires in COVID-19. Assay used: immunoSEQ multiplex PCR; TCRdb lists only in-frame clones, some missing. The data hold more than 200,000 clones, with approximately 81% observed a single time. Source material: peripheral blood. The receptors were gathered from a woman older than 75 with acute or convalescent COVID-19.

The chain joins TRBV9 to TRBJ2-1, with TRBD2 as a possible D gene (6 bases). V lost 0 bases and J 8 bases, leaving 12 bases between the germline ends. The CDR3 length is 14 residues. Per the germline V gene, CDR1 is SGDLS and CDR2 is YYNGEE. CDR3 sequence reads: CASSVAGVGDEQFF. CDR3 coding DNA: TGTGCCAGCAGCGTAGCGGGGGTTGGTGATGAGCAGTTCTTC.

This clone was seen once. The chain uses TRBV29-1 and TRBJ2-3; D is perhaps TRBD2 (5 bases). Germline V gene lookup returns CDR1 SQVTM and CDR2 ANQGSEA. CDR3 length equals 13 residues. Between the trimmed V and J ends, which lost 8 bases and 2 bases, there was a span of 14 bases. CDR3 protein: CSSGGGHTDTQYF. The CDR3 nucleotides read TGCAGCAGCGGCGGCGGGCACACAGATACGCAGTATTTT.

This chain links TRBV11-2 with TRBJ1-3; D perhaps matches TRBD1 (6 bases). The CDR3 is 18 residues long. Germline V gives CDR1 SGHAT, CDR2 FQNNGV. V shed 5 bases and J shed 0 bases, with 20 bases lying between them. The CDR3 is CASSPKLIGQTSGNTIYF. DNA for the CDR3: TGTGCCAGCAGCCCCAAGTTAATAGGACAGACCTCTGGAAACACCATATATTTT.

V usage is TRBV12-3 or TRBV12-4 and J usage is TRBJ1-5, with D tentatively TRBD1 (5 bases). V was pared by 5 bases and J by 2 bases, with 7 bases between. CDR3 length: 13 residues. CDR3 nucleotide sequence: TGTGCCAGCAGTCCCAGGGGCAATCAGCCCCAGCATTTT. Its translation is CASSPRGNQPQHF.

V gene TRBV12-5 combines with J gene TRBJ1-5; D is possibly TRBD1 (6 bases). V was cut by 7 bases and J by 11 bases, with 21 bases left in between. This CDR3 is 14 amino acids long. Germline V gene data show CDR1 as LGHNT and CDR2 as FRNRAP. The CDR3: CASALDSPVRAQHF. CDR3 bases: TGTGCTAGTGCCTTGGACAGTCCCGTGAGAGCCCAGCATTTT.

CDR3 bases: TGTGCCAGCAGTTTAAAGCCAGGGGGAGCTTTCTTT. It encodes CASSLKPGGAFF. The rearrangement joins TRBV12-3 or TRBV12-4 to TRBJ1-1; 7 positions agree with TRBD1. Trimming took 2 bases from V and 10 from J; bases not matched to a gene: 4. The CDR3 is made up of 12 amino acids.

This clone was seen a few times. J is TRBJ1-6 and V is TRBV3-1 (or the pseudogene TRBV3-2), with 10 bases matching TRBD1. This CDR3 comprises 15 residues. Germline V CDR1 and CDR2: LGHDT, YNNKEL (reference sequence). The J segment lost 9 bases and the V segment lost 5 bases, leaving 7 bases of the junction unmatched. The CDR3 bases are TGTGCCAGCAGCGGACCGGGACAGGGGAGTTCACCCCTCCACTTT. Translating gives CASSGPGQGSSPLHF.

As regards this clone: Different DNA sequences within this sample yield the same CDR3. The chain uses TRBV9 and TRBJ1-4; D unresolved. Trimming shortened V by 3 bases and J by 3 bases, and 6 bases separated the two germline ends. Germline loops: CDR1 SGDLS, CDR2 YYNGEE. The CDR3 has 13 residues. The CDR3 sequence: CASSAQSNEKLFF. CDR3 bases: TGTGCCAGCAGCGCACAGTCTAATGAAAAACTGTTTTTT.

The chain has TRBV6-5 and TRBJ2-1; D is undetermined. Germline V gives CDR1 MNHEY, CDR2 SVGAGI. This CDR3 comprises 14 residues. Trimming stripped 6 bases from V and 8 bases from J, with 17 bases between. The CDR3, as DNA: TGTGCCAGCAGACTACCCCAGACGAAGGATGAGCAGTTCTTC. Translated: CASRLPQTKDEQFF.